What follows are 13 T cell receptor beta chains derived from one specimen sequenced in a study of siplizumab effects on memory and regulatory T cells. TCRdb's copy holds only in-frame clones and misses some; the assay was immunoSEQ multiplex PCR. This table has 90,000 to 120,000 clones, roughly 94% appearing once. Sequencing was carried out using Tregs sorted from blood. These receptors were taken from a human donor in good health.

The chain carries TRBV6-1 and TRBJ1-5; D gene uncertain. The CDR3 length is 13 residues. The V gene's germline CDR1 is MNHNS and CDR2 SASEGT. Trimming removed 8 bases from V and 3 bases from J, with 11 bases in between. The CDR3 nucleotides read TGTGCCAGCGATCTTGGGTTCAATCAGCCCCAGCATTTT. Translation gives CASDLGFNQPQHF.

The rearrangement uses TRBV28 and TRBJ1-3, with a possible D match to TRBD1 (5 bases). V was clipped by 4 bases and J by 5 bases, with 18 bases between them. The CDR3 is 16 amino acids. Germline CDR1 MDHEN, CDR2 SYDVKM. The CDR3 here is CASSSPHYRRRNTIYF. In DNA form, the CDR3 reads TGTGCCAGCAGTTCCCCACATTACAGGAGGCGAAACACCATATATTTT.

The CDR3 loop is CASSSGQGPPNTGELFF. Here the CDR3 DNA reads TGTGCCAGCAGCTCGGGACAGGGTCCTCCGAACACCGGGGAGCTGTTTTTT. The genes are TRBV5-7 and TRBJ2-2; 9 bases match TRBD1. TRBV5-7 is an ORF; its function is uncertain. Germline trimming cut 3 bases from V and 0 bases from J; bases unmatched to any gene: 6. The CDR3 extends over 17 amino acids.

The chain uses TRBV9 and TRBJ1-3, with D unresolved. CDR1 is SGDLS, CDR2 YYNGEE, per germline. This CDR3 has 15 residues. V shed 0 bases and J shed 4 bases, with 11 bases lying between them. CDR3 sequence reads: CASSVEHTGGNTIYF. CDR3 bases: TGTGCCAGCAGCGTAGAACACACCGGCGGAAACACCATATATTTT. The whole variable domain, remainder taken from reference TRBV9 and TRBJ1-3, is DSGVTQTPKHLITATGQRVTLRCSPRSGDLSVYWYQQSLDQGLQFLIQYYNGEERAKGNILERFSAQQFPDLHSELNLSSLELGDSALYFCASSVEHTGGNTIYFGEGSWLTVV.

Here the CDR3 DNA reads TGTGCCAGTAGTATCGGGGGAACAACTAATGAAAAACTGTTTTTT. Amino acids: CASSIGGTTNEKLFF. V usage is TRBV19 and J usage is TRBJ1-4; D is possibly TRBD1 (5 bases). Trimming shortened V by 3 bases and J by 0 bases, and 8 bases separated the two germline ends. This CDR3 region has 15 residues. The germline CDR1 and CDR2 sequences are LNHDA and SQIVND (reference sequence).

V is TRBV19 and J is TRBJ1-5; D uncertain. The V end was cut by 5 bases, the J end by 5 bases, with 7 bases between. Germline lookup yields CDR1 LNHDA and CDR2 SQIVND (reference sequence). The CDR3 has 12 residues. CDR3 DNA: TGTGCCAGTAGTGACGGGTATCAGCCCCAGCATTTT. This translates into CASSDGYQPQHF. The full variable domain, completed using reference TRBV19 and TRBJ1-5, is DGGITQSPKYLFRKEGQNVTLSCEQNLNHDAMYWYRQDPGQGLRLIYYSQIVNDFQKGDIAEGYSVSREKKESFPLTVTSAQKNPTAFYLCASSDGYQPQHFGDGTRLSIL.

The V and J genes are TRBV30 and TRBJ1-1; a weak D match, TRBD1 (5 bases). CDR1 and CDR2 (germline): GTSNPN, SVGIG (reference sequence). The CDR3 spans 12 residues. Trimming cost V 4 bases and J 11 bases, with 17 bases left between them. CDR3: CAWMGEAGWAFF. The CDR3 DNA reads as TGTGCCTGGATGGGGGAGGCAGGATGGGCTTTCTTT.

The chain joins TRBV6-1 to TRBJ2-4, with 12 positions matching TRBD2. V lost 8 bases to trimming and J lost 0 bases; unmatched junction nucleotides: 2. Per germline, CDR1 MNHNS and CDR2 SASEGT. The CDR3 extends over 15 amino acids. Here the CDR3 reads CASLAGGLAKNIQYF. The CDR3 coding sequence is TGTGCCAGCCTAGCGGGGGGGTTAGCCAAAAACATTCAGTACTTC.

This clone was observed once. J is TRBJ1-1 and V is TRBV19; D is undetermined. This CDR3 region has 12 residues. The germline CDR1 and CDR2 sequences are LNHDA and SQIVND (reference sequence). Trimming took 1 base from V and 11 from J, leaving 11 bases between them. CDR3 region: CASSIVGGKAFF. The CDR3 nucleotides are TGTGCCAGTAGTATAGTAGGTGGGAAGGCTTTCTTT. The whole variable domain, remainder taken from reference TRBV19 and TRBJ1-1, is DGGITQSPKYLFRKEGQNVTLSCEQNLNHDAMYWYRQDPGQGLRLIYYSQIVNDFQKGDIAEGYSVSREKKESFPLTVTSAQKNPTAFYLCASSIVGGKAFFGQGTRLTVV.

The rearrangement links TRBV14 to TRBJ2-7, with 9 bases matching TRBD2. The germline V gene has CDR1 SGHDN and CDR2 FVKESK. The CDR3 is made up of 15 amino acids. Unmatched junction bases numbered 6, after V lost 4 bases and J lost 2 bases. CDR3 in amino acids: CASSRAGGRAYEQYF. The CDR3 coding sequence is TGTGCCAGCAGCCGAGCGGGGGGCAGGGCCTACGAGCAGTACTTC.

The chain couples TRBV10-1 to TRBJ2-3; 8 bases align to TRBD2. The CDR3 consists of 13 residues. Germline CDR1 reads WNHNN; CDR2 reads SYGVQD (reference sequence). The junction had 0 bases not matched to a gene; V was cut back by 2 bases and J by 5 bases. The CDR3 bases are TGCGCCAGCAGTGAGGCGGGAGGAGATACGCAGTATTTT. It specifies CASSEAGGDTQYF.

This chain connects TRBV18 to TRBJ1-2; 8 bases fit TRBD1. V was clipped by 3 bases and J by 8 bases; unmatched bases: 5. This CDR3 contains 13 residues. The germline V gene has CDR1 KGHSH and CDR2 LQKENI. The CDR3 bases are TGTGCCAGCTCACCGGACAGGGAGGGCGGCTACACCTTC. It translates to CASSPDREGGYTF.

The V call is TRBV5-1, the J call TRBJ1-1; D is ambiguous. V was shortened by 2 bases and J by 7 bases, with 9 bases between the two germline ends. CDR3 length equals 12 residues. The germline V gene encodes CDR1 SGHRS and CDR2 YFSETQ. The DNA of the CDR3 is TGCGCCAGCAGCTTTCGACCGAATGAAGCTTTCTTT. It encodes CASSFRPNEAFF. Supplemented by reference TRBV5-1 and TRBJ1-1, the full variable domain reads KAGVTQTPRYLIKTRGQQVTLSCSPISGHRSVSWYQQTPGQGLQFLFEYFSETQRNKGNFPGRFSGRQFSNSRSEMNVSTLELGDSALYLCASSFRPNEAFFGQGTRLTVV.